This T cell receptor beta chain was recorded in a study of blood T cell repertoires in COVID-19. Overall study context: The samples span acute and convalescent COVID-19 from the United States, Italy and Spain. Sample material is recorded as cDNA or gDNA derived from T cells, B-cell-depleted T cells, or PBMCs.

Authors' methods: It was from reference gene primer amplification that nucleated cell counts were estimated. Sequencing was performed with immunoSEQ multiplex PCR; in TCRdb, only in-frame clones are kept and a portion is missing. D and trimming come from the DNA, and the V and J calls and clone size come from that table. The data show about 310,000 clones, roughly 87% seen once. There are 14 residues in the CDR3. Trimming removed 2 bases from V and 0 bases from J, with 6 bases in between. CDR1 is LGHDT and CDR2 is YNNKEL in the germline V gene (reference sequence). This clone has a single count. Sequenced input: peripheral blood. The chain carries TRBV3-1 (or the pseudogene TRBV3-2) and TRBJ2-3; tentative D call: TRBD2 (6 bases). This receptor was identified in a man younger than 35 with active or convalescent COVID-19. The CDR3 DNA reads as TGTGCCAGCAGCCAACTAGCGAGCACAGATACGCAGTATTTT. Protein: CASSQLASTDTQYF.